This TCR beta chain was retrieved from a study of blood T cell repertoires in COVID-19. The wider study: T cells, B-cell-depleted T cells, or PBMCs supplied cDNA or gDNA.

The data were produced by immunoSEQ multiplex PCR, yet TCRdb's version contains in-frame clones alone and is incomplete. The data contain approximately 260,000 clones, 82% of them singletons. The CDR3 covers 15 residues. The V end lost 0 bases, the J end lost 6 bases, and 15 bases lay between the germline ends. CDR1 is SGHDN and CDR2 is FVKESK in the germline V gene. This sequence was found in a woman aged 55-70 years with active or convalescent COVID-19. The rearrangement uses TRBV14 and TRBJ2-7; maybe TRBD1 (6 bases). Sequencing used peripheral blood. The chain's CDR3 is CASSQDTGIPAEQYF. CDR3 coding DNA: TGTGCCAGCAGCCAAGATACAGGGATCCCAGCCGAGCAGTACTTC.